Each of the 15 T cell receptor beta chains below was sequenced from the same sample in a study of identifying expanded T cells in peripheral blood. The method was immunoSEQ multiplex PCR; TCRdb's version includes in-frame clones alone and lacks a portion of them. The table has around 100,000 clones, over 80% seen once. The material sequenced was blood. These receptor sequences come from a person aged 18-70 years in good health.

This clone was counted between two and nine times. The chain links TRBV7-8 to TRBJ2-1; TRBD2 matches at 7 bases. The length of the CDR3 is 15 residues. Germline CDR1 SGHVS, CDR2 FQNEAQ. V lost 5 bases to trimming and J lost 4 bases; unmatched junction nucleotides: 8. The DNA for the CDR3 is TGTGCCAGCAGCACCCCGGGACTACCTTACAATGAGCAGTTCTTC. Protein sequence: CASSTPGLPYNEQFF.

The rearrangement links TRBV30 to TRBJ1-1; D gene ambiguous. CDR1 and CDR2 (germline): GTSNPN, SVGIG (reference sequence). The CDR3 totals 13 residues. Deletions cut 2 bases from V and 0 bases from J, with 7 bases between. The DNA for the CDR3 is TGTGCCTGGAGTTTCGTCTTGAACACTGAAGCTTTCTTT. The encoded protein is CAWSFVLNTEAFF.

This sequence joins TRBV5-1 and TRBJ1-2; perhaps TRBD1 as D (5 bases). Germline CDR1 reads SGHRS; CDR2 reads YFSETQ. V lost 2 bases and J lost 2, with 13 bases in between. This CDR3 spans 15 amino acids. CDR3 loop: CASSLSGRGNYGYTF. CDR3 coding DNA: TGCGCCAGCAGCTTATCGGGGCGAGGGAACTATGGCTACACCTTC.

The chain is built from TRBV5-4 and TRBJ2-2; TRBD1 matches at 9 bases. Germline V gene sequence: CDR1 SGHNT, CDR2 YYREEE (reference sequence). This CDR3 has 15 residues. Germline trimming cut 2 bases from V and 5 bases from J; bases unmatched to any gene: 4. The CDR3 loop is CASSLRDRETGELFF. The CDR3 nucleotides are TGTGCCAGCAGCTTACGGGACAGGGAAACCGGGGAGCTGTTTTTT.

The V and J genes are TRBV5-4 and TRBJ2-5, with TRBD1 matching 11 bases. CDR3 size: 16 residues. Germline-derived CDR1 and CDR2 are SGHNT and YYREEE (reference sequence). V shed 0 bases, J shed 5 bases, and the junction held 6 bases outside the gene matches. The CDR3 coding sequence is TGTGCCAGCAGCTTGGTGGGGACAGGGGGGAAGGAGACCCAGTACTTC. It codes for CASSLVGTGGKETQYF.

The genes are TRBV11-2 and TRBJ2-5; a possible D gene is TRBD2 (6 bases). The J call may be in error: the DNA end matches TRBJ2-7 better. The CDR3 sequence is 14 residues long. The germline V gene encodes CDR1 SGHAT and CDR2 FQNNGV. The CDR3 sequence: CASSSLAKGYEQYF. The CDR3 DNA sequence: TGTGCCAGCAGTTCCCTAGCGAAAGGGTACGAGCAGTACTTC.

The J gene is TRBJ2-2, the V gene TRBV4-3, with 9 bases lining up with TRBD2. The CDR3 runs to 16 residues. Per the germline V gene, CDR1 is LGHNA and CDR2 is YSLEER. V dropped 1 base and J dropped 5; count of bases not matched to a gene: 5. CDR3 nucleotide sequence: TGCGCCAGCAGCCAAGCAGGGACTAGCTTGACCGGGGAGCTGTTTTTT. It specifies CASSQAGTSLTGELFF.

The table lists this clone with a count of one. The CDR3 nucleotides read TGTGCCAGCCAGACTGGACTTCTAGGCAATCAGCCCCAGCATTTT. Translated: CASQTGLLGNQPQHF. V usage is TRBV6-6 and J usage is TRBJ1-5; no definite D call. This CDR3 is 15 amino acids long. V dropped 8 bases and J dropped 2 bases, with 16 bases sitting between them. Germline V lookup: CDR1 MNHNY, CDR2 SVGAGI (reference sequence).

J is TRBJ2-2 and V is TRBV2; D is possibly TRBD2 (6 bases). This CDR3 comprises 13 residues. Germline CDR1 is SNHLY and CDR2 is FYNNEI. V lost 3 bases and J 8 bases, leaving 10 bases between the germline ends. The chain's CDR3 is CASSDTGEGELFF. For the CDR3, the DNA is TGTGCCAGCAGTGATACGGGAGAAGGGGAGCTGTTTTTT.

The V and J genes are TRBV7-9 and TRBJ2-4; D might be TRBD1 (6 bases). The germline gives CDR1 SEHNR, CDR2 FQNEAQ (reference sequence). The CDR3 contains 14 residues. Trimming shortened V by 4 bases and J by 4 bases, and 11 bases separated the two germline ends. In DNA, the CDR3 is TGTGCCAGCAGCTCCCGGGGACAAAAAAACATTCAGTACTTC. Its protein is CASSSRGQKNIQYF. The full variable domain, its missing parts supplied by reference TRBV7-9 and TRBJ2-4, is DTGVSQNPRHKITKRGQNVTFRCDPISEHNRLYWYRQTLGQGPEFLTYFQNEAQLEKSRLLSDRFSAERPKGSFSTLEIQRTEQGDSAMYLCASSSRGQKNIQYFGAGTRLSVL.

This chain uses TRBV6-5 with TRBJ2-1, with a weak D call TRBD2 (5 bases). In germline, CDR1 is MNHEY, CDR2 SVGAGI. This CDR3 comprises 15 residues. V was cut by 8 bases and J by 0 bases, with 14 bases left in between. CDR3 region: CASFSIRDSYNEQFF. CDR3 DNA sequence: TGTGCCAGCTTTTCTATACGGGACTCCTACAATGAGCAGTTCTTC.

The CDR3 DNA follows: TGCGCCAGCAGCCCGATTCCACGGAGCCCCAATGAGCAGTTCTTC. The encoded protein is CASSPIPRSPNEQFF. The chain links TRBV10-2 to TRBJ2-1, with D unclear. Trimming shortened V by 6 bases and J by 6 bases, and 18 bases separated the two germline ends. The CDR3 length is 15 residues. The germline gives CDR1 WSHSY, CDR2 SAAADI.

This chain connects TRBV5-1 to TRBJ2-3; TRBD2 might be the D (5 bases). V was cut by 4 bases and J by 2 bases, with 17 bases left in between. The CDR3 consists of 16 residues. Per the germline V gene, CDR1 is SGHRS and CDR2 is YFSETQ. CDR3 in DNA: TGCGCCAGCAGCAGCAAAAGCGGAGGCCTCACAGATACGCAGTATTTT. Its translation: CASSSKSGGLTDTQYF.

The rearrangement links TRBV18 to TRBJ2-5; possible D gene TRBD1, 6 bases. Deletions cut 5 bases from V and 5 bases from J, with 12 bases between. Germline-derived CDR1 and CDR2 are KGHSH and LQKENI. CDR3 length: 13 amino acids. The CDR3 DNA reads as TGTGCCAGCTCATTCGTACAGGGTGAGACCCAGTACTTC. The encoded protein is CASSFVQGETQYF.

The chain is built from TRBV7-2 and TRBJ2-5; 7 bases are shared with TRBD1. The J call may be mistaken, given a closer DNA end match to TRBJ2-7. Germline values: CDR1 SGHTA, CDR2 FQGNSA. CDR3 size: 17 residues. In DNA, the CDR3 is TGTGCCAGCAGCTCCGGCGTGAGACAGGGAGAAAGGTACGAGCAGTACTTC. Its translation: CASSSGVRQGERYEQYF.